This TCR beta chain was captured by sequencing in a study of shared clonotypes between healthy human individuals. Trimming removed 1 base from V and 1 base from J, with 12 bases in between. Germline V gene lookup returns CDR1 MRHNA and CDR2 SNTAGT. This CDR3 has 16 residues. TCRdb's table, derived via immunoSEQ multiplex PCR, lists solely in-frame clones and lacks some. The sample contains approximately 2,000,000 clones, 85% to 95% of which appear only once. Worth noting for this clone: As yet, its antigen is unknown.

Broader study findings: Richness estimates generally favored naive over memory subsets.

The V gene is TRBV6-4, the J gene TRBJ2-3, with D perhaps matching TRBD1 or TRBD2 (5 bases each). Sequencing used naive CD4+ T cells from PBMCs. Regarding subset: CD45RA+ positively selected. The sequence came from a man in his late teens or twenties in good health. Some clones in this sample may be carry-over from other donors' samples. The CDR3 DNA reads TGTGCCAGCAGTGACTTTTGGGGGACCTGCACAGATACGCAGTATTTT. As protein: CASSDFWGTCTDTQYF.